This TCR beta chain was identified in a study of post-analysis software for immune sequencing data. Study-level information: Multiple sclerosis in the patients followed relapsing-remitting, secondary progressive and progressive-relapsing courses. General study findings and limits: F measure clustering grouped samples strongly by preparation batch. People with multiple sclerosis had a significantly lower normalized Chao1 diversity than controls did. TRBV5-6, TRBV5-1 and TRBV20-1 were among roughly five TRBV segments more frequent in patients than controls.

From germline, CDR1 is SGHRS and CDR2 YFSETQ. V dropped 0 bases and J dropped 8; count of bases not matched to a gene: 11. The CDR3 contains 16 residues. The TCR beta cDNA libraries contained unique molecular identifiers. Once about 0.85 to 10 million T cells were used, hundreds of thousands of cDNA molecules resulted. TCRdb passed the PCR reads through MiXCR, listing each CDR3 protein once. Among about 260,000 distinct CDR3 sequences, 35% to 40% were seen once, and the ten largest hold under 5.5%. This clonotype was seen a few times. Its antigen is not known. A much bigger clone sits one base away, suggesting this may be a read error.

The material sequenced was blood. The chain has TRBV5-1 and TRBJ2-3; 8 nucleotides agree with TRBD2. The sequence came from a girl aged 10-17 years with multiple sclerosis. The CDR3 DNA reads TGCGCCAGCAGCTTGGAGGTAGCGGGGAGCGCAGGTACGCAGTATTTT. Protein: CASSLEVAGSAGTQYF.